This T cell receptor beta chain was documented in a study of blood T cell repertoires in COVID-19. Study at large: The United States, Italy and Spain supplied acute and convalescent COVID-19 samples. Sources were T cells, B-cell-depleted T cells, or PBMCs; the material itself was cDNA or gDNA.

CDR3 length: 12 amino acids. In germline, CDR1 is LNHDA, CDR2 SQIVND (reference sequence). Per the original data handling: Reference gene primer amplification in the assay estimated nucleated cell counts. The method was immunoSEQ multiplex PCR; TCRdb's version includes in-frame clones alone and lacks a portion of them. From that table come the V and J calls and clone size; the DNA was used to work out D and trimming. The repertoire holds about 210,000 clones, with just under 90% as singletons. Concerning this clone: One junction end disagrees with the germline gene, perhaps due to a read error.

Sequencing input: peripheral blood. The chain joins TRBV19 to TRBJ1-5, with D possibly being TRBD1 (5 bases). The sequence came from a man aged 60-69 years who had recovered from COVID-19. The CDR3 protein is CGSNAGHQPQHF. In DNA form, the CDR3 reads TGTGGCAGTAACGCGGGGCATCAGCCCCAGCATTTT.